A single sample is the source of the 19 T cell receptor beta chains below, sequenced in a study of blood T cell repertoires in COVID-19. The table came from immunoSEQ multiplex PCR; TCRdb's copy has only in-frame clones and leaves some out. The profile shows about 300,000 clones, about 87% of them singletons. Source material: peripheral blood. Source of these receptors: a man aged 65 to 79 with acute or convalescent COVID-19.

The CDR3 DNA is TGTGCCAGCAGCCAGACAGGGGTCCACAACAATGAGCAGTTCTTC. As protein: CASSQTGVHNNEQFF. The chain couples TRBV6-5 to TRBJ2-1, with 8 positions matching TRBD1. The germline gives CDR1 MNHEY, CDR2 SVGAGI. The CDR3 is made up of 15 amino acids. The trim removed 6 bases at V and 5 bases at J, leaving 9 bases unmatched.

The rearrangement links TRBV3-1 (or the pseudogene TRBV3-2) to TRBJ1-1; no clear D. The CDR3 loop spans 14 amino acids. The germline V gene encodes CDR1 LGHDT and CDR2 YNNKEL (reference sequence). Trimming shortened V by 6 bases and J by 5 bases, and 16 bases separated the two germline ends. The CDR3 DNA reads as TGTGCCAGCAGTCCACCGGGAAGAGGTACTGAAGCTTTCTTT. The encoded protein is CASSPPGRGTEAFF.

The gene calls are TRBV7-2 and TRBJ2-7; 14 positions agree with TRBD2. The trim removed 4 bases at V and 3 bases at J, leaving 2 bases unmatched. The CDR3 is 15 amino acids. Per the germline V gene, CDR1 is SGHTA and CDR2 is FQGNSA. The CDR3 bases are TGTGCCAGCAGCTCGGGACTAGCGGGAGTCTACGAGCAGTACTTC. Protein product: CASSSGLAGVYEQYF.

The gene calls are TRBV19 and TRBJ1-2; 8 bases are a match to TRBD1. Germline CDR1 reads LNHDA; CDR2 reads SQIVND (reference sequence). The trim removed 7 bases at V and 2 bases at J, leaving 3 bases unmatched. The CDR3 is made up of 13 amino acids. The CDR3 bases are TGTGCCAGTATGAGACAGGGGAACTATGGCTACACCTTC. Protein sequence: CASMRQGNYGYTF.

The rearrangement joins TRBV5-1 to TRBJ1-2; D possibly corresponds to TRBD1 (5 bases). This CDR3 spans 14 amino acids. CDR1 SGHRS and CDR2 YFSETQ come from the germline V gene. Trimming shortened V by 2 bases and J by 2 bases, and 10 bases separated the two germline ends. The CDR3 sequence is CASSFHDRNYGYTF. The CDR3 region has the DNA TGCGCCAGCAGCTTTCACGACAGAAACTATGGCTACACCTTC.

The genes are TRBV6-6 and TRBJ2-4; 7 nucleotides agree with TRBD1. The CDR3 runs to 15 residues. The germline V gene encodes CDR1 MNHNY and CDR2 SVGAGI (reference sequence). Germline trimming cut 4 bases from V and 1 base from J; bases unmatched to any gene: 4. CDR3 loop: CASSSTTGAKNIQYF. Written as DNA, the CDR3 is TGTGCCAGCAGTTCCACGACAGGGGCCAAAAACATTCAGTACTTC.

The chain uses TRBV6-5 and TRBJ2-4; D possibly corresponds to TRBD2 (6 bases). The germline V gene has CDR1 MNHEY and CDR2 SVGAGI. The CDR3 extends over 14 amino acids. The V end was cut by 4 bases, the J end by 5 bases, with 12 bases between. CDR3: CASSLKGTQNIQYF. CDR3 in DNA: TGTGCCAGCAGTTTAAAGGGGACTCAAAACATTCAGTACTTC.

The sample holds a few counts of this clone. The rearrangement uses TRBV6-5 and TRBJ2-3, with unresolved D. V was trimmed by 5 bases and J by 1 base, leaving 13 bases between them. Per germline, CDR1 MNHEY and CDR2 SVGAGI. The CDR3 loop spans 15 amino acids. This CDR3 reads CASSLDVFRTDTQYF. CDR3 in DNA: TGTGCCAGCAGTCTAGATGTTTTCCGCACAGATACGCAGTATTTT.

The chain uses TRBV6-5 and TRBJ2-1; 12 bases align to TRBD1. Germline CDR1 MNHEY, CDR2 SVGAGI. V lost 4 bases and J lost 9; bases outside the gene matches: 7. This CDR3 has 15 amino acids. The CDR3 protein is CASSSGQGAQGEQFF. CDR3 sequence (DNA): TGTGCCAGCAGTTCGGGACAGGGGGCTCAGGGTGAGCAGTTCTTC.

This chain joins TRBV5-1 and TRBJ1-6; no firm D call. Trimming cost V 0 bases and J 7 bases, with 5 bases left between them. CDR3 length: 13 residues. CDR1 and CDR2 (germline): SGHRS, YFSETQ. CDR3 sequence (DNA): TGCGCCAGCAGCTTGGCCGAGAATTCACCCCTCCACTTT. This gives the protein CASSLAENSPLHF.

This clone has just one count. The J gene is TRBJ1-4, the V gene TRBV7-9, with a tentative D call TRBD1 (5 bases). Germline V gene data show CDR1 as SEHNR and CDR2 as FQNEAQ (reference sequence). Trimming pared 3 bases from V and 7 bases from J, leaving 24 bases between. The CDR3 has 18 residues. The CDR3 nucleotides read TGTGCCAGCAGCTTTTACACCGGGACTTTTGGCGACTTTGAAAAACTGTTTTTT. Its translation: CASSFYTGTFGDFEKLFF.

This chain connects TRBV5-4 to TRBJ1-2; D ambiguous. Trimming took 1 base from V and 4 from J, leaving 11 bases between them. Germline lookup yields CDR1 SGHNT and CDR2 YYREEE (reference sequence). The CDR3 covers 14 residues. Written as DNA, the CDR3 is TGTGCCAGCAGCTTGTCGCAGGTAGTCTATGGCTACACCTTC. This gives the protein CASSLSQVVYGYTF.

The rearrangement joins TRBV2 to TRBJ1-3, with 9 bases aligning to TRBD1. Germline V CDR1 and CDR2: SNHLY, FYNNEI. The junction had 1 base not matched to a gene; V was cut back by 3 bases and J by 7 bases. This CDR3 region has 13 residues. The CDR3 is CASSEGTGNTIYF. The CDR3 region has the DNA TGTGCCAGCAGTGAGGGGACAGGGAACACCATATATTTT.

The chain couples TRBV3-1 (or the pseudogene TRBV3-2) to TRBJ2-7, with no clear D. Germline values: CDR1 LGHDT, CDR2 YNNKEL (reference sequence). V lost 1 base and J 6 bases, leaving 4 bases between the germline ends. The CDR3 loop spans 11 amino acids. The DNA for the CDR3 is TGTGCCAGCAGCCAAGCTAGCGAGCAGTACTTC. Protein product: CASSQASEQYF.

The chain joins TRBV5-1 to TRBJ2-2; D possibly corresponds to TRBD1 (7 bases). Trimming shortened V by 0 bases and J by 6 bases, and 12 bases separated the two germline ends. The CDR3 covers 15 residues. Germline loops: CDR1 SGHRS, CDR2 YFSETQ. The CDR3 loop is CASSLDRGGSGELFF. CDR3 in DNA: TGCGCCAGCAGCTTGGACAGGGGAGGCTCCGGGGAGCTGTTTTTT.

The chain couples TRBV19 to TRBJ2-2; 8 nucleotides agree with TRBD1. CDR3 length equals 16 residues. The germline V gene encodes CDR1 LNHDA and CDR2 SQIVND (reference sequence). V dropped 3 bases and J dropped 0; count of bases not matched to a gene: 3. The CDR3 is CASSIYRGSNTGELFF. The CDR3 DNA follows: TGTGCCAGTAGTATCTACAGGGGGTCGAACACCGGGGAGCTGTTTTTT.

The V call is TRBV9, the J call TRBJ1-2; 10 bases agree with TRBD1. The V and J ends lost 0 bases and 7 bases, in that order; junction bases with no gene match: 3. The CDR3 sequence is 14 residues long. Germline assignment: CDR1 SGDLS and CDR2 YYNGEE. CDR3 DNA: TGTGCCAGCAGCGTAGAGACAGGGGGCGGTGGCTACACCTTC. The encoded protein is CASSVETGGGGYTF.

The CDR3 here is CASSYSSGRNEQYF. The CDR3 bases are TGTGCCAGCAGTTACTCGAGCGGGAGAAACGAGCAGTACTTC. The chain links TRBV6-5 to TRBJ2-7; 8 nucleotides agree with TRBD2. CDR3 size: 14 residues. Per germline, CDR1 MNHEY and CDR2 SVGAGI. Trimming at V came to 0 bases and at J to 5 bases, leaving 3 bases not matched to a gene.

The J gene is TRBJ2-7, the V gene TRBV7-9, with TRBD2 matching over 12 bases. From germline, CDR1 is SEHNR and CDR2 FQNEAQ (reference sequence). The ends lost 5 bases at V and 2 bases at J; junction bases unmatched: 16. The CDR3 is made up of 19 amino acids. DNA of the CDR3: TGTGCCAGCAGCAAGACAGGGGGCGCTTCTAGCGGGAGGGCCTACGAGCAGTACTTC. Protein: CASSKTGGASSGRAYEQYF. The variable domain in full, completed from reference TRBV7-9 and TRBJ2-7, reads DTGVSQNPRHKITKRGQNVTFRCDPISEHNRLYWYRQTLGQGPEFLTYFQNEAQLEKSRLLSDRFSAERPKGSFSTLEIQRTEQGDSAMYLCASSKTGGASSGRAYEQYFGPGTRLTVT.